This T cell receptor beta chain comes out of a study of blood T cell repertoires in COVID-19. Study as a whole: From the United States, Italy and Spain came samples of acute and convalescent COVID-19. T cells, B-cell-depleted T cells, or PBMCs supplied cDNA or gDNA.

Germline V gene sequence: CDR1 SGHAT, CDR2 FQNNGV. The CDR3 consists of 16 residues. V lost 4 bases to trimming and J lost 5 bases; unmatched junction nucleotides: 14. Per the original data handling: Amplification from reference gene primers served as the basis for estimated nucleated cell counts. The repertoire was sequenced with immunoSEQ multiplex PCR; TCRdb's copy has only in-frame clones and lacks some. Clone size and the V and J calls come from that table; the DNA yielded D and trimming. The data contain approximately 400,000 clones, over 65% of them singletons. The chain recombines TRBV11-2 with TRBJ2-7, with TRBD2 matching over 7 bases. The specimen sequenced was peripheral blood. The TCR originated in a human donor with acute or convalescent COVID-19. The donor label of this sample is uncertain. CDR3 loop: CASSYSSGGLGDEQYF. CDR3 DNA sequence: TGTGCCAGCAGCTACTCTAGCGGCGGGCTAGGGGACGAGCAGTACTTC.